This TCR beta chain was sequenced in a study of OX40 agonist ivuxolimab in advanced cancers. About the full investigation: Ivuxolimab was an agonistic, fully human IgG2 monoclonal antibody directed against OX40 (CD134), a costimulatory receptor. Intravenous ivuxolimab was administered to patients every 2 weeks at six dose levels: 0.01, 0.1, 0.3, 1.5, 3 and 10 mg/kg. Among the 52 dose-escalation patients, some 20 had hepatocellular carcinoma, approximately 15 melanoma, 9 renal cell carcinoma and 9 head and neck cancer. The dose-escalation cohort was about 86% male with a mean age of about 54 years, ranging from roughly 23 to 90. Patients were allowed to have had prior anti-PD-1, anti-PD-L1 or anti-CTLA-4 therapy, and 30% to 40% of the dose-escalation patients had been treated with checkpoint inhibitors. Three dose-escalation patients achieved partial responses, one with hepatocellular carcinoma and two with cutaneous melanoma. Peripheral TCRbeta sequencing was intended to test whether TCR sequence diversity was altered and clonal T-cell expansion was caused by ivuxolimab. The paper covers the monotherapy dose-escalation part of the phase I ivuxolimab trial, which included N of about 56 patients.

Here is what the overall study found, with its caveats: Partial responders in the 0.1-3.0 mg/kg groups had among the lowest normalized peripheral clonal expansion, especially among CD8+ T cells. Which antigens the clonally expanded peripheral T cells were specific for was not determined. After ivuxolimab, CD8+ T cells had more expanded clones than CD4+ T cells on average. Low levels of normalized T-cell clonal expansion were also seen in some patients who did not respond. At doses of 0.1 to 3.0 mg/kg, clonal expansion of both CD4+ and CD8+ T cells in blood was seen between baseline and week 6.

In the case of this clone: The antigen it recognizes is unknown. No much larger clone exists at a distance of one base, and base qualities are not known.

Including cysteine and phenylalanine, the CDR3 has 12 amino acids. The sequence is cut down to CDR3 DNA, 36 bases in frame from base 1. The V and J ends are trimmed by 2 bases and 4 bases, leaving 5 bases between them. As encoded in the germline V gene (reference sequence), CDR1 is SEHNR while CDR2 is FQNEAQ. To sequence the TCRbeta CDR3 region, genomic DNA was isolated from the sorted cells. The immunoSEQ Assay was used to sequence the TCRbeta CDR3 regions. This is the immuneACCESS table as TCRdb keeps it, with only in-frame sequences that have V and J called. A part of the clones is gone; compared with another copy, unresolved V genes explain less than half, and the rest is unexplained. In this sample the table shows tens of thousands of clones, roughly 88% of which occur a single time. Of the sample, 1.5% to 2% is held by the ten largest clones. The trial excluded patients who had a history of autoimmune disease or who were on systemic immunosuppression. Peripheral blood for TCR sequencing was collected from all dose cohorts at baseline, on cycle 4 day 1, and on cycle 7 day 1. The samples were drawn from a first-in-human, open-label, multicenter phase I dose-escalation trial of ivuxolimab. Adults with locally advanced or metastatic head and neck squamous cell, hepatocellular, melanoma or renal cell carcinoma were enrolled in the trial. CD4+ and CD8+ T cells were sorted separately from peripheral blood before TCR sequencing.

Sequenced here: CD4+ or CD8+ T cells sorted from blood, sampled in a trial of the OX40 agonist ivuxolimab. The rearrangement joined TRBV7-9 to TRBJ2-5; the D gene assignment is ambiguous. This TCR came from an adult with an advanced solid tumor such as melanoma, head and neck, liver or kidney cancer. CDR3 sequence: CASSLSGETQYF. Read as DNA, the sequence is TGTGCCAGCAGCTTATCAGGAGAGACCCAGTACTTC.